This is a list of T cell receptor beta chains from one sample in a study of OX40 agonist ivuxolimab in advanced cancers. Method: immunoSEQ multiplex PCR; TCRdb's copy keeps in-frame clones and lacks some. Altogether 40,000 to 60,000 clones are present, 80% to 85% being singletons, with the ten largest covering 3% to 3.5%. The specimen comprised CD4+ or CD8+ T cells sorted from blood, sampled in a trial of the OX40 agonist ivuxolimab. The receptors were gathered from an adult with an advanced solid tumor such as melanoma, head and neck, liver or kidney cancer. Both conserved end residues are part of each CDR3. A D gene is named only where the DNA matches it firmly. Only some rows state a clone size, as once, few, many or a class for expanded clones.

V gene: TRBV5-5; clone size: .; D gene: .; J gene: TRBJ2-7; CDR3 protein: CASSLAGSPYEQYF; CDR3 DNA: TGTGCCAGCAGCTTGGCGGGTAGCCCCTACGAGCAGTACTTC
V gene: TRBV9; clone size: .; D gene: .; J gene: TRBJ1-2; CDR3 protein: CASSATGVGVYGYTF; CDR3 DNA: TGTGCCAGCAGCGCCACCGGGGTTGGGGTCTATGGCTACACCTTC
V gene: TRBV7-3; clone size: .; D gene: .; J gene: TRBJ2-5; CDR3 protein: CASSSTGSSQETQYF; CDR3 DNA: TGTGCCAGCAGTTCGACCGGGAGTTCCCAAGAGACCCAGTACTTC
V gene: TRBV7-2; clone size: .; D gene: .; J gene: TRBJ2-4; CDR3 protein: CASSVAKNIQYF; CDR3 DNA: TGTGCCAGCAGCGTAGCCAAAAACATTCAGTACTTC
V gene: TRBV6-9; clone size: .; D gene: .; J gene: TRBJ1-1; CDR3 protein: CASSYLTENTEAFF; CDR3 DNA: TGTGCCAGCAGTTACCTTACAGAGAACACTGAAGCTTTCTTT
V gene: TRBV7-8; clone size: .; D gene: .; J gene: TRBJ1-1; CDR3 protein: CASSLVQGSNTEAFF; CDR3 DNA: TGTGCCAGCAGCTTAGTTCAGGGGTCGAACACTGAAGCTTTCTTT
V gene: TRBV2; clone size: .; D gene: .; J gene: TRBJ2-5; CDR3 protein: CASSRDRGDQETQYF; CDR3 DNA: TGTGCCAGCAGTCGGGATCGGGGAGACCAAGAGACCCAGTACTTC
V gene: TRBV7-9; clone size: .; D gene: .; J gene: TRBJ1-3; CDR3 protein: CASSLGLGAGNTIYF; CDR3 DNA: TGTGCCAGCAGCTTAGGTTTGGGGGCTGGAAACACCATATATTTT
V gene: TRBV6-5; clone size: .; D gene: .; J gene: TRBJ1-1; CDR3 protein: CASSYSQSWNTEAFF; CDR3 DNA: TGTGCCAGCAGTTACTCCCAGAGTTGGAACACTGAAGCTTTCTTT
V gene: TRBV7-2; clone size: .; D gene: TRBD1; J gene: TRBJ1-2; CDR3 protein: CASSRDRVEGYTF; CDR3 DNA: TGTGCCAGCAGCCGAGACAGGGTAGAAGGCTACACCTTC
V gene: TRBV19; clone size: .; D gene: TRBD1; J gene: TRBJ2-4; CDR3 protein: CASRQDRGQGIQYF; CDR3 DNA: TGTGCCAGCCGCCAGGACAGGGGGCAAGGCATTCAGTACTTC
V gene: TRBV6-6; clone size: .; D gene: TRBD1; J gene: TRBJ1-2; CDR3 protein: CASSKTGVGYTF; CDR3 DNA: TGTGCCAGCAGTAAGACAGGGGTTGGCTACACCTTC
V gene: TRBV5-6; clone size: .; D gene: .; J gene: TRBJ2-7; CDR3 protein: CASSSIRDTLYEQYF; CDR3 DNA: TGTGCCAGCAGCTCAATTCGGGACACTCTATACGAGCAGTACTTC
V gene: TRBV7-6; clone size: .; D gene: TRBD2; J gene: TRBJ2-3; CDR3 protein: CASSLGLAGGQNTQYF; CDR3 DNA: TGTGCCAGCAGCCTAGGACTAGCGGGGGGCCAAAATACGCAGTATTTT
V gene: TRBV4-3; clone size: .; D gene: .; J gene: TRBJ1-2; CDR3 protein: CASSQGSTRGDYGYTF; CDR3 DNA: TGCGCCAGCAGCCAAGGTTCGACAAGGGGTGACTATGGCTACACCTTC
V gene: TRBV5-4; clone size: few; D gene: .; J gene: TRBJ2-7; CDR3 protein: CASSLDISYEQYF; CDR3 DNA: TGTGCCAGCAGCTTGGACATTTCCTACGAGCAGTACTTC
V gene: TRBV7-6; clone size: .; D gene: .; J gene: TRBJ1-3; CDR3 protein: CASSLAHQGPSSGNTIYF; CDR3 DNA: TGTGCCAGCAGCTTAGCGCATCAGGGACCGTCCTCTGGAAACACCATATATTTT
V gene: TRBV5-1; clone size: .; D gene: TRBD2; J gene: TRBJ2-5; CDR3 protein: CASSFGGVQETQYF; CDR3 DNA: TGCGCCAGCAGCTTCGGGGGGGTACAAGAGACCCAGTACTTC
V gene: TRBV19; clone size: .; D gene: TRBD1; J gene: TRBJ1-2; CDR3 protein: CASSAQGARSYGYTF; CDR3 DNA: TGTGCCAGTAGTGCACAGGGGGCTAGGAGTTATGGCTACACCTTC
V gene: TRBV1; clone size: .; D gene: .; J gene: TRBJ1-6; CDR3 protein: CTSSQVDPGSDNSPLHF; CDR3 DNA: TGCACCAGCAGCCAAGTGGATCCAGGGAGCGATAATTCACCCCTCCACTTT
V gene: TRBV5-5; clone size: .; D gene: .; J gene: TRBJ1-6; CDR3 protein: CASNREGNSPLHF; CDR3 DNA: TGTGCCAGCAACAGGGAGGGGAATTCACCCCTCCACTTT
V gene: TRBV9; clone size: .; D gene: .; J gene: TRBJ1-5; CDR3 protein: CASSVGVSANQPQHF; CDR3 DNA: TGTGCCAGCAGCGTAGGAGTATCAGCAAATCAGCCCCAGCATTTT
V gene: TRBV7-9; clone size: .; D gene: .; J gene: TRBJ2-7; CDR3 protein: CASSFLSGSSYEQYF; CDR3 DNA: TGTGCCAGCAGCTTCCTCTCGGGTAGCTCCTACGAGCAGTACTTC
V gene: TRBV10-2; clone size: .; D gene: TRBD1; J gene: TRBJ2-2; CDR3 protein: CATPGGTGGLNGELFF; CDR3 DNA: TGCGCCACCCCGGGCGGGACAGGGGGTTTGAACGGGGAGCTGTTTTTT
V gene: TRBV19; clone size: .; D gene: TRBD1; J gene: TRBJ2-2; CDR3 protein: CASRTGGYTGELFF; CDR3 DNA: TGTGCCAGCAGGACAGGGGGGTACACCGGGGAGCTGTTTTTT
V gene: TRBV4-2; clone size: .; D gene: TRBD2; J gene: TRBJ2-3; CDR3 protein: CASSHQGLAGGSDTQYF; CDR3 DNA: TGTGCCAGCAGCCACCAGGGACTAGCGGGGGGTTCAGATACGCAGTATTTT